A single sample is the source of the 3 T cell receptor beta chains below, sequenced in a study of blood T cells in healthy people across ages. The authors ran a second PCR of 7 to 11 cycles using a sample-barcoded 5' primer and a J-beta primer mix. TCRdb independently ran MiXCR on the 5' RACE reads; one entry per CDR3 protein. The data hold over a million distinct CDR3 sequences, with 35% to 45% observed a single time. Sequences were obtained from blood. The receptors were gathered from a woman younger than 35 in good health.

Only a few counts were recorded for this clonotype. V and J are TRBV29-1 and TRBJ2-1; no clear D. V shed 6 bases and J shed 7 bases, with 13 bases lying between them. The CDR3 runs 12 residues. Germline V CDR1 and CDR2: SQVTM, ANQGSEA. CDR3 nucleotides: TGCAGCGTCCCCGGGCAGGCAAATGAGCAGTTCTTC. It translates to CSVPGQANEQFF.

This clonotype turned up a few times. The rearrangement joins TRBV20-1 to TRBJ2-4; possibly TRBD1 for D (6 bases). Germline loops: CDR1 DFQATT, CDR2 SNEGSKA (reference sequence). Trimming removed 6 bases from V and 8 bases from J, with 14 bases in between. The CDR3 totals 12 residues. CDR3 bases: TGCAGTGCCCAGGGGCACCTGGACATTCAGTACTTC. Its translation is CSAQGHLDIQYF.

The chain joins TRBV6-2 or TRBV6-3 to TRBJ2-7; the D call may be TRBD1 or TRBD2 (5 bases each). Germline V gene lookup returns CDR1 MNHEY and CDR2 SVGEGT. The V and J ends lost 7 bases and 2 bases respectively, with 12 bases between them. The CDR3 extends over 13 amino acids. The CDR3 coding sequence is TGTGCCAGCAAAGGGACGGTGGCCTACGAGCAGTACTTC. This gives the protein CASKGTVAYEQYF.